The entry below gives a single T cell receptor (beta chain) sequence along with its context. This specimen belongs to a study of monozygotic twins with cystic fibrosis. The V end was cut by 4 bases, the J end by 6 bases, with 11 bases between. The CDR3 is 13 residues long. Germline V CDR1 and CDR2: MNHEY, SVGAGI. The data were produced by immunoSEQ multiplex PCR, yet TCRdb's version contains in-frame clones alone and is incomplete. Altogether about 8,000 clones are present, around 94% being singletons, with the ten largest covering 0.54%. Sequenced input: blood. The sequence was collected from a boy younger than 10 with cystic fibrosis. This sequence joins TRBV6-5 and TRBJ2-3; D is unresolved. The CDR3 coding sequence is TGTGCCAGCAGTTTTTTGGATCGGGATACGCAGTATTTT. It codes for CASSFLDRDTQYF.